Below, 26 T cell receptor beta chains from the same sample are listed, as sequenced in a study of monozygotic twins with inflammatory bowel disease (dated by TCRdb to about 2019). The library was generated by 5' RACE. Sequenced using an Illumina HiSeq 2500. TCRdb reprocessed the reads, and each CDR3 protein sequence is entered once, without DNA. The sample table records around 450,000 distinct CDR3 sequences. Of the sample, roughly 2.3% is held by the ten largest clones. Sequenced material: blood. All receptors derive from a human donor with ulcerative colitis or Crohn's disease, or a healthy co-twin of an affected twin (not recorded which).

The genes are TRBV7-3 and TRBJ2-1; without DNA, the TCRdb call of TRBD1 cannot be checked. This CDR3 has 16 amino acids. In germline, CDR1 is SGHTA, CDR2 FQGTGA. The CDR3 is CASSLSGGGVRNEQFF.

The rearrangement uses TRBV13 and TRBJ2-7. The CDR3 sequence is 12 residues long. The germline CDR1 and CDR2 sequences are PRHDT and FYEKMQ (reference sequence). CDR3 protein: CASSLVGSEQYF.

This rearrangement joins TRBV5-1 to TRBJ2-3. Germline lookup yields CDR1 SGHRS and CDR2 YFSETQ. CDR3 size: 14 residues. This chain's CDR3 is CASSLEREGDTQYF.

This chain connects TRBV14 to TRBJ1-2. This CDR3 is 12 amino acids long. Germline CDR1 reads SGHDN; CDR2 reads FVKESK. The CDR3 spells CASSRGLYGYTF.

The V call is TRBV27, the J call TRBJ1-3. The CDR3 consists of 15 residues. The germline gives CDR1 MNHEY, CDR2 SMNVEV (reference sequence). The CDR3 reads CASSRRGGFGNTIYF.

The gene calls are TRBV28 and TRBJ1-5; TCRdb's assignment of TRBD1 cannot be checked, as there is no DNA. This CDR3 has 15 amino acids. The germline V gene encodes CDR1 MDHEN and CDR2 SYDVKM. The CDR3 region is CASTLRGLSNQPQHF. The whole variable domain, filled in from reference TRBV28 and TRBJ1-5, reads DVKVTQSSRYLVKRTGEKVFLECVQDMDHENMFWYRQDPGLGLRLIYFSYDVKMKEKGDIPEGYSVSREKKERFSLILESASTNQTSMYLCASTLRGLSNQPQHFGDGTRLSIL.

The chain has TRBV7-8 and TRBJ2-3; without DNA, the TCRdb call of TRBD1 cannot be checked. The germline CDR1 and CDR2 sequences are SGHVS and FQNEAQ. This CDR3 is built from 16 residues. The CDR3 here is CASSLVAGGATDTQYF. Based on the CDR3 plus reference TRBV7-8 and TRBJ2-3, the full variable domain is GAGVSQSPRYKVAKRGQDVALRCDPISGHVSLFWYQQALGQGPEFLTYFQNEAQLDKSGLPSDRFFAERPEGSVSTLKIQRTQQEDSAVYLCASSLVAGGATDTQYFGPGTRLTVL.

The chain has TRBV7-2 and TRBJ2-5; TCRdb indicates TRBD1, and absent DNA this call remains unverified. Germline V gene sequence: CDR1 SGHTA, CDR2 FQGNSA. This CDR3 is built from 17 residues. This CDR3 is CASSLVANRGQQETQYF.

The chain uses TRBV10-3 and TRBJ2-1; TCRdb reports TRBD2, a call that lacks DNA to check it against. The CDR3 consists of 18 residues. In germline, CDR1 is ENHRY, CDR2 SYGVKD. The CDR3 sequence: CAISQGTSAMSSYNEQFF.

V and J are TRBV29-1 and TRBJ2-7. The germline V gene encodes CDR1 SQVTM and CDR2 ANQGSEA. The CDR3 consists of 12 residues. The CDR3: CSVEFGPYEQYF.

The chain is built from TRBV30 and TRBJ1-1; TCRdb names TRBD1, which stays unverified in the absence of DNA. CDR1 GTSNPN and CDR2 SVGIG come from the germline V gene (reference sequence). The CDR3 is made up of 13 amino acids. This chain's CDR3 is CAWSTGRNTEAFF. Drawing the rest from reference TRBV30 and TRBJ1-1, the complete variable domain is SQTIHQWPATLVQPVGSPLSLECTVEGTSNPNLYWYRQAAGRGLQLLFYSVGIGQISSEVPQNLSASRPQDRQFILSSKKLLLSDSGFYLCAWSTGRNTEAFFGQGTRLTVV.

This chain joins TRBV7-2 and TRBJ2-1. This CDR3 comprises 16 residues. In germline, CDR1 is SGHTA, CDR2 FQGNSA. The CDR3 spells CASSLAPSGVYNEQFF.

This sequence joins TRBV14 and TRBJ2-2; TCRdb's D gene call, TRBD1, goes unchecked for lack of DNA. The V gene's germline CDR1 is SGHDN and CDR2 FVKESK. The CDR3 loop spans 16 amino acids. CDR3 protein: CASSARQGVNTGELFF.

The chain couples TRBV5-1 to TRBJ1-1; the TCRdb D gene call, TRBD1, has no DNA to confirm it. CDR1 is SGHRS and CDR2 is YFSETQ in the germline V gene. The CDR3 runs to 14 residues. CDR3 sequence reads: CASSFRDRGTEAFF. Full variable domain (missing parts from reference TRBV5-1 and TRBJ1-1): KAGVTQTPRYLIKTRGQQVTLSCSPISGHRSVSWYQQTPGQGLQFLFEYFSETQRNKGNFPGRFSGRQFSNSRSEMNVSTLELGDSALYLCASSFRDRGTEAFFGQGTRLTVV.

The rearrangement joins TRBV6-1 to TRBJ2-7; lacking DNA, the TRBD1 call made by TCRdb goes unchecked. This CDR3 comprises 14 residues. In germline, CDR1 is MNHNS, CDR2 SASEGT. This CDR3 reads CASSGAGGFYEQYF.

This chain uses TRBV18 with TRBJ2-5. This CDR3 has 16 amino acids. Germline assignment: CDR1 KGHSH and CDR2 LQKENI. CDR3 sequence: CASSPPRGSRQETQYF.

The gene calls are TRBV7-4 and TRBJ1-2; TCRdb's assignment of TRBD1 cannot be checked, as there is no DNA. This CDR3 has 19 amino acids. Germline V CDR1 and CDR2: SGHVT, SQSDAQ. The CDR3 loop reads CASSLPSPPRTGNRYGYTF.

The chain combines TRBV4-1 with TRBJ2-5; TCRdb's D gene call, TRBD2, goes unchecked for lack of DNA. The CDR3 extends over 18 amino acids. The germline V gene has CDR1 MGHRA and CDR2 YSYEKL. The CDR3 sequence is CASSQDRASGAQGETQYF.

V is TRBV12-3 or TRBV12-4 and J is TRBJ2-2; TCRdb reports TRBD1, a call that lacks DNA to check it against. The CDR3 totals 15 residues. Here the CDR3 reads CASTLGGGGPGELFF.

J is TRBJ2-7 and V is TRBV30; the D gene TCRdb calls, TRBD1, cannot be checked with no DNA. CDR1 and CDR2 (germline): GTSNPN, SVGIG (reference sequence). CDR3 length: 12 residues. The CDR3 here is CAWSEVGGEQYF.

V usage is TRBV7-2 and J usage is TRBJ2-1; as DNA is missing, the TRBD2 call by TCRdb cannot be tested. The CDR3 runs 16 residues. Germline V gene lookup returns CDR1 SGHTA and CDR2 FQGNSA. This CDR3 is CASSLAGTSAYNEQFF. The full variable domain, in which reference TRBV7-2 and TRBJ2-1 provide the parts outside the CDR3, is GAGVSQSPSNKVTEKGKDVELRCDPISGHTALYWYRQSLGQGLEFLIYFQGNSAPDKSGLPSDRFSAERTGGSVSTLTIQRTQQEDSAVYLCASSLAGTSAYNEQFFGPGTRLTVL.

The V gene is TRBV5-1, the J gene TRBJ1-2; the TCRdb call, TRBD1, lacks DNA for checking. CDR1 SGHRS and CDR2 YFSETQ come from the germline V gene. The CDR3 loop spans 13 amino acids. This CDR3 is CASSPTGIYGYTF.

The chain recombines TRBV5-1 with TRBJ1-1. Germline CDR1 reads SGHRS; CDR2 reads YFSETQ. This CDR3 region has 13 residues. The CDR3 reads CASSLEEFTEAFF. The full variable domain, with the rest looked up from reference TRBV5-1 and TRBJ1-1, is KAGVTQTPRYLIKTRGQQVTLSCSPISGHRSVSWYQQTPGQGLQFLFEYFSETQRNKGNFPGRFSGRQFSNSRSEMNVSTLELGDSALYLCASSLEEFTEAFFGQGTRLTVV.

This sequence joins TRBV27 and TRBJ2-5; TCRdb indicates TRBD1, and absent DNA this call remains unverified. Germline V CDR1 and CDR2: MNHEY, SMNVEV (reference sequence). The CDR3 covers 14 residues. The CDR3 protein is CAISPPGTGGRQYF.

J is TRBJ1-2 and V is TRBV5-1. Germline V gene lookup returns CDR1 SGHRS and CDR2 YFSETQ. The CDR3 is 13 residues long. The CDR3 loop is CASSLNGKYGYTF.

The gene calls are TRBV7-2 and TRBJ2-2; TCRdb's D call, TRBD1, is unchecked because there is no DNA. This CDR3 comprises 14 residues. Germline CDR1 is SGHTA and CDR2 is FQGNSA. The CDR3 sequence: CASIRDRNTGELFF. Together with reference TRBV7-2 and TRBJ2-2, the CDR3 gives the full variable domain: GAGVSQSPSNKVTEKGKDVELRCDPISGHTALYWYRQSLGQGLEFLIYFQGNSAPDKSGLPSDRFSAERTGGSVSTLTIQRTQQEDSAVYLCASIRDRNTGELFFGEGSRLTVL.